This entry lists 10 T cell receptor beta chains sequenced from one sample in a study of response to subunit inactivated influenza vaccine. MiXCR was run by TCRdb on the RT-PCR reads, yielding one entry per CDR3 protein. The sample shows under 750,000 distinct CDR3 sequences, about 11% of them seen only once. This material consisted of PBMCs from blood, taken on the day of vaccination. The source is a man aged 45-60 years who received an inactivated influenza vaccine.

CDR3 loop: CASSYASGGAREQFF. The CDR3 nucleotides are TGTGCCAGCAGCTACGCTAGCGGGGGGGCGAGAGAGCAGTTCTTC. The chain employs TRBV7-2 and TRBJ2-1; TRBD2 matches at 12 bases. The CDR3 length is 15 residues. Losses at the gene ends were 4 bases for V and 10 bases for J; bases not matched to a gene: 8. The germline CDR1 and CDR2 sequences are SGHTA and FQGNSA. Looking up the rest from reference TRBV7-2 and TRBJ2-1 gives the full variable domain: GAGVSQSPSNKVTEKGKDVELRCDPISGHTALYWYRQSLGQGLEFLIYFQGNSAPDKSGLPSDRFSAERTGGSVSTLTIQRTQQEDSAVYLCASSYASGGAREQFFGPGTRLTVL.

This clonotype was picked up a small number of times. The chain uses TRBV29-1 and TRBJ2-5; TRBD1 aligns across 7 bases. This CDR3 is built from 13 residues. The V gene end was trimmed by 2 bases and the J gene end by 5 bases; junction bases not matched to a gene: 5. Germline values: CDR1 SQVTM, CDR2 ANQGSEA. The CDR3 DNA reads as TGCAGCGTTGAAAGGGGGCGCGGGGAGACCCAGTACTTC. This gives the protein CSVERGRGETQYF.

The CDR3 DNA follows: TGTGCCAGCAGCTTAACGGGGATCGAGTCCGAAGAGACCCAGTACTTC. Translated: CASSLTGIESEETQYF. This sequence joins TRBV7-2 and TRBJ2-5; D is possibly TRBD2 (5 bases). V lost 2 bases to trimming and J lost 3 bases, with 16 bases between them. The germline V gene has CDR1 SGHTA and CDR2 FQGNSA. CDR3 length equals 16 residues. Full variable domain (remainder filled in from reference TRBV7-2 and TRBJ2-5): GAGVSQSPSNKVTEKGKDVELRCDPISGHTALYWYRQSLGQGLEFLIYFQGNSAPDKSGLPSDRFSAERTGGSVSTLTIQRTQQEDSAVYLCASSLTGIESEETQYFGPGTRLLVL.

The rearrangement joins TRBV29-1 to TRBJ2-2; D may match TRBD1 or TRBD2 (5 bases each). CDR3 size: 13 residues. Trimming pared 6 bases from V and 7 bases from J, leaving 15 bases between. Germline CDR1 SQVTM, CDR2 ANQGSEA. Here the CDR3 reads CSVLRGLGGELFF. The DNA for the CDR3 is TGCAGCGTACTCCGGGGCTTGGGCGGGGAGCTGTTTTTT.

This clonotype has only a few counts. In DNA form, the CDR3 reads TGTGCCATCAGTCCAAAAAGAGGAGACAGGCGTCAGGGTGAGCAGTTCTTC. Translating it yields CAISPKRGDRRQGEQFF. This chain links TRBV10-3 with TRBJ2-1; D is perhaps TRBD1 (6 bases). Germline CDR1 ENHRY, CDR2 SYGVKD. The CDR3 loop spans 17 amino acids. Trimming took 5 bases from V and 9 from J, leaving 26 bases between them.

This clonotype was recorded at least ten times. The rearrangement joins TRBV7-9 to TRBJ2-2; D unresolved. Germline V gene data show CDR1 as SEHNR and CDR2 as FQNEAQ (reference sequence). The CDR3 runs to 16 residues. V was trimmed by 4 bases and J by 0 bases, leaving 12 bases between them. CDR3 nucleotides: TGTGCCAGCAGCTCCAAGATTGCAGCGAACACCGGGGAGCTGTTTTTT. Translating gives CASSSKIAANTGELFF.

The chain carries TRBV5-1 and TRBJ2-1, with D maybe TRBD1 (7 bases). The CDR3 runs to 15 residues. Germline V lookup: CDR1 SGHRS, CDR2 YFSETQ. V was clipped by 0 bases and J by 4 bases, with 11 bases between them. The chain's CDR3 is CASSLVQGGYNEQFF. The CDR3 region has the DNA TGCGCCAGCAGCTTGGTGCAGGGGGGTTACAATGAGCAGTTCTTC.

The table lists this clonotype with many counts. CDR3 sequence (DNA): TGTGCCATCAGTCCGATTGACAGGGCAGTAAATACGCAGTATTTT. Translating gives CAISPIDRAVNTQYF. This chain uses TRBV10-3 with TRBJ2-3; TRBD1 matches 7 bases. V shed 5 bases, J shed 7 bases, and the junction held 12 bases outside the gene matches. The CDR3 is 15 residues long. Germline V gene data show CDR1 as ENHRY and CDR2 as SYGVKD.

This clonotype was observed a few times. The chain couples TRBV2 to TRBJ2-7; 12 bases match TRBD2. The ends lost 3 bases at V and 7 bases at J; junction bases unmatched: 4. The CDR3 length is 14 residues. Germline-derived CDR1 and CDR2 are SNHLY and FYNNEI. In DNA, the CDR3 is TGTGCCAGCAGTGAGACTAGCGGGAGTAAGGAGCAGTACTTC. Protein sequence: CASSETSGSKEQYF.

This clonotype was seen a single time. CDR3: CASSLFAGTGGYEQFF. In DNA, the CDR3 is TGTGCCAGCAGTTTATTCGCCGGGACAGGGGGCTATGAGCAGTTCTTC. V usage is TRBV27 and J usage is TRBJ2-1; 12 bases align to TRBD1. This CDR3 is 16 amino acids long. The ends lost 1 base at V and 8 bases at J; junction bases unmatched: 6. Germline V gene sequence: CDR1 MNHEY, CDR2 SMNVEV (reference sequence).